The sequence of this TCR beta chain was determined in a study of Ad26.COV2.S vaccination and SARS-CoV-2 variants. Study information: Intramuscular Ad26.COV2.S doses were given once or twice, 56 days apart. General study results and limits: Reported post-vaccination CD8+ and CD4+ T cell responses to spike showed substantial breadth.

Treatment in this sample: about 20 received Ad26.COV2.S at low or high dose, single or two shots; about 5 received placebo; per-sample allocation not given. Day 63 following the first vaccine or placebo injection was when the samples were taken. A Boston adult aged 18-55 years was the donor. In the vaccine, an Ad26 vector expressed the SARS-CoV-2 spike of the Wuhan strain. Some clones are missing from TCRdb's copy, which holds only in-frame ones; the method was immunoSEQ multiplex PCR. The table has hundreds of thousands of clones, 89% seen once. As to this clone: Antigen specificity is unknown.

Trimming took 2 bases from V and 5 from J, leaving 19 bases between them. This CDR3 region has 16 residues. Germline lookup yields CDR1 MNHEY and CDR2 SVGEGT. This TCR was sampled from a person between 18 and 65 years old who received the Ad26.COV2.S COVID-19 vaccine or a placebo. This rearrangement joins TRBV6-2 or TRBV6-3 to TRBJ2-7; a weak D match, TRBD2 (6 bases). The specimen comprised peripheral blood, sampled in a trial of Ad26.COV2.S vaccine versus placebo. The CDR3 coding sequence is TGTGCCAGCAGTTACCCACTCGGGGGAAATTCTGACGAGCAGTACTTC. This sequence encodes CASSYPLGGNSDEQYF.